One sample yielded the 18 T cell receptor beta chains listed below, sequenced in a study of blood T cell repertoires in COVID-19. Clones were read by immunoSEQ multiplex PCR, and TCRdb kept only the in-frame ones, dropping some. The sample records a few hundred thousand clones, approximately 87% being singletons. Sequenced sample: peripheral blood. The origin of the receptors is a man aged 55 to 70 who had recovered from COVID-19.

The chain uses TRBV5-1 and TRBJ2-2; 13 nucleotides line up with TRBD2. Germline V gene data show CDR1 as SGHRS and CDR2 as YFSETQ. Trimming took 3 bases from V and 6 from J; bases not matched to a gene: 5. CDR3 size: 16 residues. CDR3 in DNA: TGCGCCAGCAGCTGGGGACTAGCGGGACCTGCCGGGGAGCTGTTTTTT. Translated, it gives CASSWGLAGPAGELFF.

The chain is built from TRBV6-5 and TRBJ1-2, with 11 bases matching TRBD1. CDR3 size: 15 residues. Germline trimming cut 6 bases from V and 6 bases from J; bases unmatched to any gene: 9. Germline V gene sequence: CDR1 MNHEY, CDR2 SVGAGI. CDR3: CASSGWTGGNDGYTF. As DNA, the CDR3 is TGTGCCAGCAGCGGATGGACAGGGGGCAACGATGGCTACACCTTC.

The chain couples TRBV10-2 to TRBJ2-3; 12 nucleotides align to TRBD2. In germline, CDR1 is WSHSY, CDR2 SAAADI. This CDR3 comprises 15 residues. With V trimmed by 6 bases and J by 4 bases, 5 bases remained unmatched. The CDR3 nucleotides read TGCGCCAGCAGGCTAGCGGGGGGGCCATCAGATACGCAGTATTTT. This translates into CASRLAGGPSDTQYF.

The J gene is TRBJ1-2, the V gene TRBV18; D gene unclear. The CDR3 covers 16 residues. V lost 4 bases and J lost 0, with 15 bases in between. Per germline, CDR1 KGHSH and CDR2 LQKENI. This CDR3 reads CASSRNGESANYGYTF. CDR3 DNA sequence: TGTGCCAGCTCACGCAATGGGGAGAGCGCTAACTATGGCTACACCTTC. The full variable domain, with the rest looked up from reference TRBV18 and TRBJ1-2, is NAGVMQNPRHLVRRRGQEARLRCSPMKGHSHVYWYRQLPEEGLKFMVYLQKENIIDESGMPKERFSAEFPKEGPSILRIQQVVRGDSAAYFCASSRNGESANYGYTFGSGTRLTVV.

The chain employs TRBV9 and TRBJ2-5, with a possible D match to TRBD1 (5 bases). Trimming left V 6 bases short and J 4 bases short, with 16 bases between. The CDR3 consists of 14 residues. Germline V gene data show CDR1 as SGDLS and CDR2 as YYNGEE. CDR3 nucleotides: TGTGCCAGCAACTCAGCCGGGCAGGGAGAGACCCAGTACTTC. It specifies CASNSAGQGETQYF.

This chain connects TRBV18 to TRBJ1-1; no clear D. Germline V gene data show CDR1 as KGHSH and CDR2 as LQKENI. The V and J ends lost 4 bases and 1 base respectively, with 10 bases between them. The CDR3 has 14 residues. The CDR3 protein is CASSREIGNTEAFF. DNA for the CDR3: TGTGCCAGCTCACGCGAAATCGGGAACACTGAAGCTTTCTTT.

The CDR3 spells CASSLVGDSGSANVLTF. The CDR3 DNA is TGTGCCAGCAGCTTGGTGGGGGACAGTGGCTCGGCCAACGTCCTGACTTTC. The chain joins TRBV5-5 to TRBJ2-6; 7 bases agree with TRBD1. The J segment lost 6 bases and the V segment lost 0 bases, leaving 9 bases of the junction unmatched. Germline assignment: CDR1 SGHKS and CDR2 YYEKEE (reference sequence). The CDR3 is 17 residues long.

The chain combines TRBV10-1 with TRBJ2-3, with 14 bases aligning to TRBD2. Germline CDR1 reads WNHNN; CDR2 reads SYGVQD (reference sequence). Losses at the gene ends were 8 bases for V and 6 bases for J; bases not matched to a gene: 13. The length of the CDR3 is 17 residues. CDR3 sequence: CASPTTSGGEPTDTQYF. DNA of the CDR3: TGCGCCAGCCCAACGACTAGCGGGGGGGAACCTACGGATACGCAGTATTTT.

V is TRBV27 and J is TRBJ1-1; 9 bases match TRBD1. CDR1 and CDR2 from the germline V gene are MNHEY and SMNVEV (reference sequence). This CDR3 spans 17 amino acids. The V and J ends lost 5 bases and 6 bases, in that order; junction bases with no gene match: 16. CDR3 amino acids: CASSPVGQGFLFSEAFF. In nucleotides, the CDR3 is TGTGCCAGCAGTCCCGTGGGACAGGGATTTCTGTTCTCTGAAGCTTTCTTT.

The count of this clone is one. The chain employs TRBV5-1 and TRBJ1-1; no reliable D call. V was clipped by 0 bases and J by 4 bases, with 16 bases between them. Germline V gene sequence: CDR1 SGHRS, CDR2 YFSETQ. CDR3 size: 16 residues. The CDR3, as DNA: TGCGCCAGCAGCTTGGGCGGGAGCCCCTGGAGCACTGAAGCTTTCTTT. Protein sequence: CASSLGGSPWSTEAFF.

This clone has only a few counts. The CDR3 DNA follows: TGTGCCAGCAGTTCCCTCGGCGGGACAGACAACATTCAGTACTTC. It is translated as CASSSLGGTDNIQYF. The chain is built from TRBV25-1 and TRBJ2-4, with a weak D call TRBD1 (7 bases). The germline V gene encodes CDR1 MGHDK and CDR2 SYGVNS. The CDR3 contains 15 residues. Trimming removed 5 bases from V and 7 bases from J, with 18 bases in between.

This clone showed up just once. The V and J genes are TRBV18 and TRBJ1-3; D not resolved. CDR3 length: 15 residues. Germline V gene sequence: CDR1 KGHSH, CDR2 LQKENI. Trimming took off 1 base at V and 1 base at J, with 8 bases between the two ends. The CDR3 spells CASSPLSDSGNTIYF. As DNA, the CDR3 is TGTGCCAGCTCACCACTCAGTGATTCTGGAAACACCATATATTTT.

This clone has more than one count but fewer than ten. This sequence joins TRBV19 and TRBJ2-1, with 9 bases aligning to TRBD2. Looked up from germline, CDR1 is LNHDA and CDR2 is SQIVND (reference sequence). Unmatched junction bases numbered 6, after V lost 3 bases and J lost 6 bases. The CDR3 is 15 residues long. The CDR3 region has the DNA TGTGCCAGTAGTATGTGGCGGGGGGGCGTCAATGAGCAGTTCTTC. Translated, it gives CASSMWRGGVNEQFF.

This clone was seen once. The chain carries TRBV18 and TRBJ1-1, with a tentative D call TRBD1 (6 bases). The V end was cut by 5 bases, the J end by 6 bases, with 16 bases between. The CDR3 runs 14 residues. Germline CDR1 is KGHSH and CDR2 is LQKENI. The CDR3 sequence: CASSRRDNDPEAFF. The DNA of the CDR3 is TGTGCCAGCTCAAGACGGGACAATGATCCTGAAGCTTTCTTT.

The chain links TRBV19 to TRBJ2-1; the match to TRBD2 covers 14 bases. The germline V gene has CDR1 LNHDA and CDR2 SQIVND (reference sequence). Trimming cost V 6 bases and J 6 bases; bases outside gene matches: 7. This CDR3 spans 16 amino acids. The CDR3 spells CASRPTSGRARNEQFF. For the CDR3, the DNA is TGTGCCAGTAGACCGACTAGCGGGAGGGCCCGCAATGAGCAGTTCTTC.

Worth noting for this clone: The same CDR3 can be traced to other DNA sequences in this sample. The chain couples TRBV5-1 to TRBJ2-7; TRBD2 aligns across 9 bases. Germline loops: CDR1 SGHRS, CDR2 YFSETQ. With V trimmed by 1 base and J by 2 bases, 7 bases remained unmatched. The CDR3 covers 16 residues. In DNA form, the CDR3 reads TGCGCCAGCAGCTTGTTTCCTAGCGGGGACACCTACGAGCAGTACTTC. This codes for CASSLFPSGDTYEQYF.

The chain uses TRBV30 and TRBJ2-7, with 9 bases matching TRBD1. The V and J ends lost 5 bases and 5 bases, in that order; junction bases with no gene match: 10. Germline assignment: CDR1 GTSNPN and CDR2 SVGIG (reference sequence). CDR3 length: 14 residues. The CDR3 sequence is CAWGRTGAINEQYF. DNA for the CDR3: TGTGCCTGGGGTAGGACAGGGGCAATCAACGAGCAGTACTTC.

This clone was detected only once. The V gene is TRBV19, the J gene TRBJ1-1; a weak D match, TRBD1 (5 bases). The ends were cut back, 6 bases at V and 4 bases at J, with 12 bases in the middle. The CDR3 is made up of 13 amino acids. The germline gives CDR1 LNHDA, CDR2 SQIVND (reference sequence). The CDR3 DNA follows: TGTGCCAGTAGACTGTCCAGGGCCACTGAAGCTTTCTTT. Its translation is CASRLSRATEAFF.